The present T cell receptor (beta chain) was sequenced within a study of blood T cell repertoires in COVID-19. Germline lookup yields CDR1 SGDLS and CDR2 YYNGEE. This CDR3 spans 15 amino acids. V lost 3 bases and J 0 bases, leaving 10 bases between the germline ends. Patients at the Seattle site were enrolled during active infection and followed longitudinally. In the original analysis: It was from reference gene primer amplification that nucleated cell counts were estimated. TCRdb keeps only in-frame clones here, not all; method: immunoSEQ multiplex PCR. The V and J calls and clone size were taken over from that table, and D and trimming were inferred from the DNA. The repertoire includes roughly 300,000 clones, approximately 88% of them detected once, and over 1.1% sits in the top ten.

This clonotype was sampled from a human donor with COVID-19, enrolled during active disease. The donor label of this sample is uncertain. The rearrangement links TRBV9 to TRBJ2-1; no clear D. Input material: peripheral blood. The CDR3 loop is CASSATRSSYNEQFF. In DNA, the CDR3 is TGTGCCAGCAGCGCCACGCGGAGCTCCTACAATGAGCAGTTCTTC.